This entry concerns a single TCR beta chain. Its antigen is still unknown. This entry comes from a study of T cell repertoires in cytomegalovirus infection. Study details: Selection of CMV epitopes for the study included recently identified HLA-C-restricted and well-studied HLA-B-restricted ones. Public TCR beta signatures indicated both CMV infection and matching HLA type.

Overall study findings and caveats: Dominant in the ex vivo response were TCR beta clonotypes restricted by HLA-C and specific for CMV. CMV carriers having the relevant HLA were flagged by cumulative public TCR beta family frequency.

TCRdb re-analysed the reads in MiXCR, keeping a single row per CDR3 protein. This sample has approximately 910,000 distinct CDR3 sequences; 31% occur once, and the top ten carry over 12%. The CDR3 extends over 12 amino acids. The V and J ends lost 6 bases and 4 bases respectively, with 9 bases between them. Germline V lookup: CDR1 MNHEY, CDR2 SMNVEV (reference sequence). This chain uses TRBV27 with TRBJ1-2, with TRBD1 as a possible D gene (5 bases). Here the sequenced sample was cultured CD8+ T cells from PBMCs, taken from culture after CMV antigen stimulation. The origin of this receptor is a human donor in good health (CMV status not recorded). Some clones in this sample may be carry-over from other donors' samples. CDR3 sequence: CASRWGGYGYTF. The CDR3 region has the DNA TGTGCCAGCAGATGGGGGGGCTATGGCTACACCTTC.